This T cell receptor (beta chain) was documented in a study of Ad26.COV2.S vaccination and SARS-CoV-2 variants. As for the study in general: Participants got Ad26.COV2.S intramuscularly, once or twice 56 days apart. Broader study findings: Spike-specific TCR breadth ran higher among vaccine recipients than placebo recipients.

Regarding this clone: Its antigen is still unknown.

Generated by immunoSEQ multiplex PCR, the TCRdb table keeps only in-frame clones and is missing some. This sample yields more than 300,000 clones, of which 70% to 90% are seen a single time; around a tenth belongs to the top ten. The CDR3 is 16 amino acids. Losses at the gene ends were 7 bases for V and 8 bases for J; bases not matched to a gene: 16. Germline CDR1 reads MDHEN; CDR2 reads SYDVKM. This sample's treatment: over 15 received Ad26.COV2.S at low or high dose, single or two shots; roughly five received placebo; per-sample allocation not given. Each sample was drawn 63 days after the first injection (of vaccine or placebo).

This specimen consisted of peripheral blood, obtained in a trial of Ad26.COV2.S vaccine versus placebo. This TCR came from a person aged 18-60 years who received the Ad26.COV2.S COVID-19 vaccine or a placebo. The genes are TRBV28 and TRBJ1-4; 7 bases fit TRBD1. The CDR3 DNA is TGTGCCAGCATCCCCGGACAGGCCCCTGGAAGGGAAAAACTGTTTTTT. This encodes CASIPGQAPGREKLFF.